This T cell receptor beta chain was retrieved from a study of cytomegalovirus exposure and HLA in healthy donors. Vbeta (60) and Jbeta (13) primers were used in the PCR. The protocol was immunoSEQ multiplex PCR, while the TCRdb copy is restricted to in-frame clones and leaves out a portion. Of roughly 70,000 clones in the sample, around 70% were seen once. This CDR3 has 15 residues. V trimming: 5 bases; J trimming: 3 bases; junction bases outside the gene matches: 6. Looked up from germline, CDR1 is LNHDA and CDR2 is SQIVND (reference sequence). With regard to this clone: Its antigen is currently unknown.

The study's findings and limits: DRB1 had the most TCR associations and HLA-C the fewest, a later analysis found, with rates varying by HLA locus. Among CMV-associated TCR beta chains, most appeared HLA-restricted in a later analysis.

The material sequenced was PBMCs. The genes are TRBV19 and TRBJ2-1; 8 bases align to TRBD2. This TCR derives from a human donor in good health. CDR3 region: CASSSSAGVYNEQFF. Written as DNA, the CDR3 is TGTGCCAGTAGTTCCTCAGCGGGAGTCTACAATGAGCAGTTCTTC.